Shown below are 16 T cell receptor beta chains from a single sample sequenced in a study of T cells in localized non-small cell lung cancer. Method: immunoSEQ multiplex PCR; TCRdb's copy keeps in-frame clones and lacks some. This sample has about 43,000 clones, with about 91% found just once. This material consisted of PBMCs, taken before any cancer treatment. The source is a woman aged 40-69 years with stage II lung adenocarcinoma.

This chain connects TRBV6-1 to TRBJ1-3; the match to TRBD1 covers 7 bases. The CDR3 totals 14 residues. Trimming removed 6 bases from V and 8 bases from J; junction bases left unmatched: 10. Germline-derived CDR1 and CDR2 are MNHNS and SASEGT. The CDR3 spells CASSLTGSGDTIYF. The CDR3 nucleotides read TGTGCCAGCAGCCTGACAGGGTCGGGCGACACCATATATTTT.

The CDR3 reads CASRQPNEKLFF. Here the CDR3 DNA reads TGTGCCAGCAGACAGCCTAATGAAAAACTGTTTTTT. The J gene is TRBJ1-4, the V gene TRBV28; D is uncertain. The V gene lost 6 bases and the J gene lost 3 bases, with 5 bases spanning the gap. CDR3 length: 12 residues. From germline, CDR1 is MDHEN and CDR2 SYDVKM.

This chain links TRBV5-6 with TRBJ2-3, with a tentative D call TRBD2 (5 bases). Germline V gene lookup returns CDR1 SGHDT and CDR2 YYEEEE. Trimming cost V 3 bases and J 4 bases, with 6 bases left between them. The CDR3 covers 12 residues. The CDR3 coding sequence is TGTGCCAGCAGCTCGGGGTCAGATACGCAGTATTTT. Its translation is CASSSGSDTQYF.

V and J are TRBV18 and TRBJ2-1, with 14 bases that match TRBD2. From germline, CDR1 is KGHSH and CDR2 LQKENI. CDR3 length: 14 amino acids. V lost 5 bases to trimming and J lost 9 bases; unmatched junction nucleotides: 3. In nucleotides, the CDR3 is TGTGCCAGCTCATTGGGACTAGCGGGAGTTGAGCAGTTCTTC. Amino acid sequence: CASSLGLAGVEQFF.

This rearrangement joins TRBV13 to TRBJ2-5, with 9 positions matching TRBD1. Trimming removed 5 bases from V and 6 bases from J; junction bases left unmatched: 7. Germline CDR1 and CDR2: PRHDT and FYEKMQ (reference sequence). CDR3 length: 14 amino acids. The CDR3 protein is CASSIRDREKTQYF. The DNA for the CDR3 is TGTGCCAGCAGCATTCGGGACAGGGAAAAGACCCAGTACTTC.

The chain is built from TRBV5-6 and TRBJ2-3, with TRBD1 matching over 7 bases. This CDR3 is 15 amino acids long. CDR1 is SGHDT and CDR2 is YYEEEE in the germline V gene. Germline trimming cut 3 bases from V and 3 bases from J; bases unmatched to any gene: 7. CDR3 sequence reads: CASSSRTGPTDTQYF. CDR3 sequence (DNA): TGTGCCAGCAGCTCTAGGACAGGACCAACAGATACGCAGTATTTT.

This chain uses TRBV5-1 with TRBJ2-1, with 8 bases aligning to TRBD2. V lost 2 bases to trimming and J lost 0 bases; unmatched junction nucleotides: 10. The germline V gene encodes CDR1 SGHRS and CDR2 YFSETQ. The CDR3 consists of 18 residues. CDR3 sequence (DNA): TGCGCCAGCAGCTTAGCCACTAGCGGAAAGGGCTCCTACAATGAGCAGTTCTTC. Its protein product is CASSLATSGKGSYNEQFF. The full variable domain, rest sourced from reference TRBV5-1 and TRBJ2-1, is KAGVTQTPRYLIKTRGQQVTLSCSPISGHRSVSWYQQTPGQGLQFLFEYFSETQRNKGNFPGRFSGRQFSNSRSEMNVSTLELGDSALYLCASSLATSGKGSYNEQFFGPGTRLTVL.

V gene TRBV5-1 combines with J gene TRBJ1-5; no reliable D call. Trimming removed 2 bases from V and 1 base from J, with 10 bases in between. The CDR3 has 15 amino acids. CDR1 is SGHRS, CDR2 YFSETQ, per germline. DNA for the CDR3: TGCGCCAGCAGCTTAGAAGGGCAAAGCAATCAGCCCCAGCATTTT. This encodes CASSLEGQSNQPQHF.

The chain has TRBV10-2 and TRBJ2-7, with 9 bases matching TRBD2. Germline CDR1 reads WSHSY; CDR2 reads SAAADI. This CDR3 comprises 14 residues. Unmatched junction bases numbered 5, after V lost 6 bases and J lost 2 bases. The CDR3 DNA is TGCGCCAGCAGCGGAGCGGGGGGCACCTACGAGCAGTACTTC. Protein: CASSGAGGTYEQYF.

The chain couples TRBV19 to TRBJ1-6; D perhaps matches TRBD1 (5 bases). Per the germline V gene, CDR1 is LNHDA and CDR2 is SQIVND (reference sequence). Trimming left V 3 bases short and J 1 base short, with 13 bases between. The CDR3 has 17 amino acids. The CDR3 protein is CASSIGGPGSYNSPLHF. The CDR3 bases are TGTGCCAGTAGTATCGGAGGGCCAGGGTCCTATAATTCACCCCTCCACTTT.

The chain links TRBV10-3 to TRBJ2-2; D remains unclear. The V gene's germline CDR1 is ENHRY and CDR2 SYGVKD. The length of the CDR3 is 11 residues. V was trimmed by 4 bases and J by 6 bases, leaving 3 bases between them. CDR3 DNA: TGTGCCATCAGTGGATCCGGGGAGCTGTTTTTT. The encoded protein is CAISGSGELFF.

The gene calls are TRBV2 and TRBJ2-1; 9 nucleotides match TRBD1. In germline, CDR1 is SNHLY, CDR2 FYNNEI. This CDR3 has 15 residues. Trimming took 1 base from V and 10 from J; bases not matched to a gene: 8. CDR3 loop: CASSEGGTGLWEQFF. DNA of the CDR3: TGTGCCAGCAGTGAAGGCGGGACAGGGTTGTGGGAGCAGTTCTTC.

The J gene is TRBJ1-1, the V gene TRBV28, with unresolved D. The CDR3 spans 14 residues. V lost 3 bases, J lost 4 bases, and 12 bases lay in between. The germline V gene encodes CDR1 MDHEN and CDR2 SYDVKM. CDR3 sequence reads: CASSLDGVGTEAFF. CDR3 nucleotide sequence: TGTGCCAGCAGTTTGGACGGCGTGGGCACTGAAGCTTTCTTT. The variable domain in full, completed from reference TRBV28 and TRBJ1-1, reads DVKVTQSSRYLVKRTGEKVFLECVQDMDHENMFWYRQDPGLGLRLIYFSYDVKMKEKGDIPEGYSVSREKKERFSLILESASTNQTSMYLCASSLDGVGTEAFFGQGTRLTVV.

CDR3 nucleotide sequence: TGTGCCAGCAGTGATCTCGACGGAACCACAGATACGCAGTATTTT. This encodes CASSDLDGTTDTQYF. This chain uses TRBV2 with TRBJ2-3; unclear D gene. The V gene lost 3 bases and the J gene lost 2 bases, with 12 bases spanning the gap. The CDR3 has 15 residues. CDR1 and CDR2 from the germline V gene are SNHLY and FYNNEI.

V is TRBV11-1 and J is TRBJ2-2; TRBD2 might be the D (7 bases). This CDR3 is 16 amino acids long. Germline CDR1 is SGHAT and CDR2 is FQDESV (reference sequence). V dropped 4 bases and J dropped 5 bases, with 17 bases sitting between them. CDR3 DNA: TGTGCCAGCAGCTCCCCATGGGGGGGCGGGACCGGGGAGCTGTTTTTT. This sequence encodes CASSSPWGGGTGELFF.

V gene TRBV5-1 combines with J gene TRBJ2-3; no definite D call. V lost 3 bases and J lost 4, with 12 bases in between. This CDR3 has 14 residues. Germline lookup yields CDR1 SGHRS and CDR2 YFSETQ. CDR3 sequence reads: CASSWTPASDTQYF. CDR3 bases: TGCGCCAGCAGCTGGACCCCAGCATCAGATACGCAGTATTTT.